Below, one TCR beta chain is given with its context. The data belong to a study of blood T cell repertoires in COVID-19. Study at large: Sources were T cells, B-cell-depleted T cells, or PBMCs; the material itself was cDNA or gDNA.

From germline, CDR1 is SGHVS and CDR2 FQNEAQ. This CDR3 contains 16 residues. J lost 0 bases, V lost 1 base, and 2 bases had no gene match. How the authors handled the data: How many nucleated cells were present was estimated from reference gene primer amplification. Measured with immunoSEQ multiplex PCR; TCRdb has only the in-frame clones, and not every one. The V and J calls and clone size were taken over from that table, and D and trimming were inferred from the DNA. The table has 40,000 to 65,000 clones, around four fifths seen once. This TCR derives from a human donor in a cohort sampled during active COVID-19. The sample taken for sequencing was peripheral blood. V usage is TRBV7-8 and J usage is TRBJ1-3; 8 nucleotides agree with TRBD1. In DNA, the CDR3 is TGTGCCAGCAGCTTAGGAACAGGGGGCTCTGGAAACACCATATATTTT. This translates into CASSLGTGGSGNTIYF. Using reference TRBV7-8 and TRBJ1-3 for the parts outside the CDR3, the full variable domain is GAGVSQSPRYKVAKRGQDVALRCDPISGHVSLFWYQQALGQGPEFLTYFQNEAQLDKSGLPSDRFFAERPEGSVSTLKIQRTQQEDSAVYLCASSLGTGGSGNTIYFGEGSWLTVV.